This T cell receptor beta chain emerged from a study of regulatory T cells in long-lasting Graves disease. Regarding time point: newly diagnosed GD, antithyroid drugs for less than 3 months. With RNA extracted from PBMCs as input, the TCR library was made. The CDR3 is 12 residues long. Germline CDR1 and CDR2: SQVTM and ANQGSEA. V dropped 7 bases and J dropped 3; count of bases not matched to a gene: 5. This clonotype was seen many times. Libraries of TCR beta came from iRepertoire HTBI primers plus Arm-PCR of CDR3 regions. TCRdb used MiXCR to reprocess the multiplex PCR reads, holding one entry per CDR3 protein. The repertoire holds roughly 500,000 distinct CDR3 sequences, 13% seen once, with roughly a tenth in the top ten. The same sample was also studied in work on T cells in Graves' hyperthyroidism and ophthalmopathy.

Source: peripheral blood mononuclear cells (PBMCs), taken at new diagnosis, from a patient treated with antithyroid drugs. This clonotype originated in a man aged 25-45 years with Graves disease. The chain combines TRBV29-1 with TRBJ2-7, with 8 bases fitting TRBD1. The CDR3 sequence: CSAKDRVYEQYF. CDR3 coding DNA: TGCAGCGCCAAGGACAGGGTCTACGAGCAGTACTTC.